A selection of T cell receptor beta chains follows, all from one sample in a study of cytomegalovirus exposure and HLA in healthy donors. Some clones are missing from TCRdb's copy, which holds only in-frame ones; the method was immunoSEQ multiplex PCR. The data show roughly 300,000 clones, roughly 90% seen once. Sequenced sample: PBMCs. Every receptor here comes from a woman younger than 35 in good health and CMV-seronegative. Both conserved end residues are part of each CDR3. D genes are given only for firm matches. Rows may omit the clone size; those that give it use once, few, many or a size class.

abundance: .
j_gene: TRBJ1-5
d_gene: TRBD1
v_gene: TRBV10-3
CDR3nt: TGTGCCATCAGGGGTCAGGGGGAGCAGCCCCAGCATTTT
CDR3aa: CAIRGQGEQPQHF

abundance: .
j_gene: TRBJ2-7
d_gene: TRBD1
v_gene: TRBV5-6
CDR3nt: TGTGCCAGCAGCTTGGTTCGCGAAGGGGGCTTTTCCTACGAGCAGTACTTC
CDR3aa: CASSLVREGGFSYEQYF

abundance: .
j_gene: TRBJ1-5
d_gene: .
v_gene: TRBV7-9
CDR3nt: TGTGCCAGCAGCCAACAGGGCCTCCAGCCCCAGCATTTT
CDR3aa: CASSQQGLQPQHF

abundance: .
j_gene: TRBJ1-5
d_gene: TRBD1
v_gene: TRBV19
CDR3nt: TGTGCCAGTAGGATAACAGGGGCCCTTAATCAGCCCCAGCATTTT
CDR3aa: CASRITGALNQPQHF

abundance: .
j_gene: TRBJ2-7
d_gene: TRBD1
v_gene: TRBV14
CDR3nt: TGTGCCAGCAGCCAAGATCCAGGGGGTCGGGAGCAGTACTTC
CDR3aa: CASSQDPGGREQYF

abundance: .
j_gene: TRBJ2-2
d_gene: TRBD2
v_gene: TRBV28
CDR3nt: TGTGCCAGCAGTTTTGCGCGGGAGGGTAACACCGGGGAGCTGTTTTTT
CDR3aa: CASSFAREGNTGELFF

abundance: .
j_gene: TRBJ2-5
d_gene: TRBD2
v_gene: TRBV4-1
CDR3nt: TGCGCCAGCAGTCCCGGGACGGGAGGGAAGGGCGAGACCCAGTACTTC
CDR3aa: CASSPGTGGKGETQYF

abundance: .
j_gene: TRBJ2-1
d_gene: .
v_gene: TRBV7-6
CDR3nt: TGTGCCAGCAGCTTATCGGGACAAAACTACAATGAGCAGTTCTTC
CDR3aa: CASSLSGQNYNEQFF

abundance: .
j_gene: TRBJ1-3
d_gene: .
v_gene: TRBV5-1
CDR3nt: TGCGCCAGCAGCGGAGGAACTGGTTATTTCGGAAACACCATATATTTT
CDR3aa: CASSGGTGYFGNTIYF

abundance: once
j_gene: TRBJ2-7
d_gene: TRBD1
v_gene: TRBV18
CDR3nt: TGTGCCAGCTCCCGGGGGACAGGGGCCTACGAGCAGTACTTC
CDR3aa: CASSRGTGAYEQYF

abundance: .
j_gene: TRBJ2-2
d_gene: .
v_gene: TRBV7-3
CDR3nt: TGTGCCAGCAGCTTAATTCCCCCCGACAGGACGACCGGGGAGCTGTTTTTT
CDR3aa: CASSLIPPDRTTGELFF

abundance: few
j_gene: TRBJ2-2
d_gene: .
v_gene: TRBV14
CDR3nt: TGTGCCAGCAGCCAAGAATCGCCCGGAGGGACCGGGGAGCTGTTTTTT
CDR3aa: CASSQESPGGTGELFF

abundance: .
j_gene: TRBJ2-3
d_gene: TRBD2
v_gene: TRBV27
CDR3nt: TGTGCCAGCAGTTTCCGACTAGCGGGGTTCACAGATACGCAGTATTTT
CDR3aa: CASSFRLAGFTDTQYF

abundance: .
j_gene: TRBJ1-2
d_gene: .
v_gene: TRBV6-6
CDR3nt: TGTGCCAGCAGCGACGACAGGAGTTATGGCTACACCTTC
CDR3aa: CASSDDRSYGYTF

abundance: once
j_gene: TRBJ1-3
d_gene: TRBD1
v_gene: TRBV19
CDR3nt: TGTGCCAGTAGTATTCCGACAGGGGTCGGAAACACCATATATTTT
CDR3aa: CASSIPTGVGNTIYF

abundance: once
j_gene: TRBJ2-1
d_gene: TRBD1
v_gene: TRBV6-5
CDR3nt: TGTGCCAGCAGGACAGGGTTCAATGAGCAGTTCTTC
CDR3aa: CASRTGFNEQFF

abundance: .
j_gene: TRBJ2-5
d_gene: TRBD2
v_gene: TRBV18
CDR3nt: TGTGCCAGCTCACCTCCCCAAAGAGGCGGGGGGCAAGAGACCCAGTACTTC
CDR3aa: CASSPPQRGGGQETQYF

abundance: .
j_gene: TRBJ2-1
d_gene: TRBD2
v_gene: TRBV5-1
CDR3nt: TGCGCCAGCAGCTTGGTTCTAGCGGGAGTAGGCAATGAGCAGTTCTTC
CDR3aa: CASSLVLAGVGNEQFF

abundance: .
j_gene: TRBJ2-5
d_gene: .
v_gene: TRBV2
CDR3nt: TGTGCCAGCAGTTCGCCGGGGCAAGAGACCCAGTACTTC
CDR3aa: CASSSPGQETQYF

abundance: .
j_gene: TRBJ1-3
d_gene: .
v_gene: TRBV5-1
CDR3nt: TGCGCCAGCAGCTTGGCAGGACAGATCTCTGGAAACACCATATATTTT
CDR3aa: CASSLAGQISGNTIYF

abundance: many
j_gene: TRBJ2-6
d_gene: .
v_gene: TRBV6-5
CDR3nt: TGTGCCAGCAGTGCTACTGGGGCCAACGTCCTGACTTTC
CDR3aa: CASSATGANVLTF

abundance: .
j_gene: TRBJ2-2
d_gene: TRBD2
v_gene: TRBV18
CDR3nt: TGTGCCAGCTCACGCCCCTCTAGCGGTAGAACCGGGGAGCTGTTTTTT
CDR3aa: CASSRPSSGRTGELFF

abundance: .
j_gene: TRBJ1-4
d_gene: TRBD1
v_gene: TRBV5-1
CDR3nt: TGCGCCAGCAGCTTGGGGGACAGGGATAATGAAAAACTGTTTTTT
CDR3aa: CASSLGDRDNEKLFF

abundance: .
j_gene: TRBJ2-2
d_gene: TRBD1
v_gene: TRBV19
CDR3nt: TGTGCCAGTAGAAAACCGGGACAGGGAGTACACGGGGAGCTGTTTTTT
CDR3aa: CASRKPGQGVHGELFF

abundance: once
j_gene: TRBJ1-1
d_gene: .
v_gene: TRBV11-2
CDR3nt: TGTGCCAGCAGCTTAGAGCTGGGGCGGATAGAGATGGCTTTCTTT
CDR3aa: CASSLELGRIEMAFF

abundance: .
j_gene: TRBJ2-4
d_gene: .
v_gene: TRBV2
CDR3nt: TGTGCCAGCAGTGAAGAGGTCCTAGGCCGAAACATTCAGTACTTC
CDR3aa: CASSEEVLGRNIQYF

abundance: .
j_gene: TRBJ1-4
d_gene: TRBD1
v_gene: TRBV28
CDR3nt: TGTGCCAGCAGTTTTTCCGGGACAGGGGGCAGTAGTGAAAAACTGTTTTTT
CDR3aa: CASSFSGTGGSSEKLFF

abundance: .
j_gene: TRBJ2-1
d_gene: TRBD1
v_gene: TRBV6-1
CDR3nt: TGTGCCAGCCGGACAGGCCTAAGAGCCTACAATGAGCAGTTCTTC
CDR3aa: CASRTGLRAYNEQFF

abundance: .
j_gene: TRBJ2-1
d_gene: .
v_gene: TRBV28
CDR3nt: TGTGCCACCAGGAACAGGGATCTCTCCTACAATGAGCAGTTCTTC
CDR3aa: CATRNRDLSYNEQFF

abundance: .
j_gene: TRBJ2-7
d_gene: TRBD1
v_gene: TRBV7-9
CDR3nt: TGTGCCAGCAGCTGGGTTGTGGGACAGCCGGCAGCCTACGAGCAGTACTTC
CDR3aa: CASSWVVGQPAAYEQYF

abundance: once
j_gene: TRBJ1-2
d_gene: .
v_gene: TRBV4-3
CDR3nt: TGCGCCAGCAGCCAAGATTTGGGCAATGTCTATGGCTACACCTTC
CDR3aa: CASSQDLGNVYGYTF

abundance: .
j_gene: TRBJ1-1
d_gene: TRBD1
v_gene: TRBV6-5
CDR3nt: TGTGCCAGCAGTACACAGGGGCCAAACACTGAAGCTTTCTTT
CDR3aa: CASSTQGPNTEAFF